Listed below are T cell receptor beta chains from one sample, sequenced in a study of T cell responses to AZD1222 COVID-19 vaccine. Here immunoSEQ multiplex PCR was the method, and the copy in TCRdb shows in-frame clones only, minus some. The data contain about 90,000 clones, 88% of them singletons. Material: peripheral blood, obtained 28 days after the second AZD1222 dose. The receptors stem from an adult who received the AZD1222 COVID-19 vaccine. Each CDR3 is given with its conserved first and last residue. Each record gives: D gene, clone size, V gene, J gene, CDR3 DNA, CDR3 protein. D genes are given only for firm matches. Part of the rows lack a size; the others show once, few, many or a class for expanded clones.

d_call: .
clone_size: .
v_call: TRBV5-6
j_call: TRBJ1-5
cdr3_nt: TGTGCCAGCAGCTTGGGGTATGGCAGAGTAAATTATCAGCCCCAGCATTTT
cdr3_aa: CASSLGYGRVNYQPQHF

d_call: .
clone_size: .
v_call: TRBV28
j_call: TRBJ1-1
cdr3_nt: TGTGCCAGCAGTTTAGCGACATCGGCTGAAGCTTTCTTT
cdr3_aa: CASSLATSAEAFF

d_call: .
clone_size: .
v_call: TRBV9
j_call: TRBJ1-4
cdr3_nt: TGTGCCAGCAGCCGGGCAGGGCTTAATGAAAAACTGTTTTTT
cdr3_aa: CASSRAGLNEKLFF

d_call: .
clone_size: .
v_call: TRBV5-6
j_call: TRBJ2-7
cdr3_nt: TGTGCCAGCAGCGTCCCGGGACATTCCTACGAGCAGTACTTC
cdr3_aa: CASSVPGHSYEQYF

d_call: TRBD1
clone_size: .
v_call: TRBV10-3
j_call: TRBJ1-2
cdr3_nt: TGTGCCATCAGTGTCGCGACAGGGGGCTACGGCTACACCTTC
cdr3_aa: CAISVATGGYGYTF

d_call: .
clone_size: once
v_call: TRBV11-2
j_call: TRBJ2-1
cdr3_nt: TGTGCCAGCAGCTCGCCCCCTTGGGGGTCCTACAATGAGCAGTTCTTC
cdr3_aa: CASSSPPWGSYNEQFF

d_call: TRBD1
clone_size: .
v_call: TRBV5-1
j_call: TRBJ2-3
cdr3_nt: TGCGCCAGTCGTGACAGGGCTACAGATACGCAGTATTTT
cdr3_aa: CASRDRATDTQYF

d_call: TRBD1
clone_size: .
v_call: TRBV5-1
j_call: TRBJ1-3
cdr3_nt: TGCGCCAGCAGCTCCGGGACAGGGGTCGTAGGCCCTGGAAACACCATATATTTT
cdr3_aa: CASSSGTGVVGPGNTIYF

d_call: .
clone_size: .
v_call: TRBV11-2
j_call: TRBJ1-3
cdr3_nt: TGTGCCAGCAGCCCCCTCCTCAGTTCTGGAAACACCATATATTTT
cdr3_aa: CASSPLLSSGNTIYF

d_call: TRBD1
clone_size: .
v_call: TRBV29-1
j_call: TRBJ1-1
cdr3_nt: TGCAGCGTTGGGGGACCAAGACAGGGTCCCTTCTTT
cdr3_aa: CSVGGPRQGPFF

d_call: .
clone_size: .
v_call: TRBV5-8
j_call: TRBJ2-1
cdr3_nt: TGTGCCAGCAGCTTGGTAAGCGTAAGCTGGGATGAGCAGTTCTTC
cdr3_aa: CASSLVSVSWDEQFF

d_call: .
clone_size: .
v_call: TRBV25-1
j_call: TRBJ1-2
cdr3_nt: TGTGCCAGCAGTGAAGCACGGCAGGGTGACTATGGCTACACCTTC
cdr3_aa: CASSEARQGDYGYTF

d_call: TRBD2
clone_size: .
v_call: TRBV7-9
j_call: TRBJ2-1
cdr3_nt: TGTGCCAGCAGCACGGGGGGGCTTGGCAATGAGCAGTTCTTC
cdr3_aa: CASSTGGLGNEQFF

d_call: .
clone_size: .
v_call: TRBV5-1
j_call: TRBJ1-2
cdr3_nt: TGCGCCAGCAGCTTGGACAGGGCAGATGGCTACACCTTC
cdr3_aa: CASSLDRADGYTF

d_call: .
clone_size: .
v_call: TRBV30
j_call: TRBJ1-5
cdr3_nt: TGTGCCTGGTCACGGCATAGCAATCAGCCCCAGCATTTT
cdr3_aa: CAWSRHSNQPQHF

d_call: TRBD1
clone_size: .
v_call: TRBV9
j_call: TRBJ2-5
cdr3_nt: TGTGCCAGCAGCGACGGGACAGGGGAGGGAGAGACCCAGTACTTC
cdr3_aa: CASSDGTGEGETQYF

d_call: .
clone_size: .
v_call: TRBV19
j_call: TRBJ2-5
cdr3_nt: TGTGCCAGTAGTAGTCCGGGGATGCAAGAGACCCAGTACTTC
cdr3_aa: CASSSPGMQETQYF

d_call: .
clone_size: .
v_call: TRBV30
j_call: TRBJ2-2
cdr3_nt: TGTGCCTGGAGGGGGGGACCAGGCACCGGGGAGCTGTTTTTT
cdr3_aa: CAWRGGPGTGELFF

d_call: .
clone_size: .
v_call: TRBV3-1/TRBV3-2
j_call: TRBJ2-7
cdr3_nt: TGTGCCAGCAGCCAACCGAGCAGGGGTCCCTACGAGCAGTACTTC
cdr3_aa: CASSQPSRGPYEQYF

d_call: TRBD1
clone_size: .
v_call: TRBV19
j_call: TRBJ2-7
cdr3_nt: TGTGCCAGTAGCCGCGGGGACAGGGATTTACCCGAGCAGTACTTC
cdr3_aa: CASSRGDRDLPEQYF

d_call: .
clone_size: .
v_call: TRBV6-6
j_call: TRBJ1-6
cdr3_nt: TGTGCCAGCAGTTTGGGTGTGAGAGTGGGCGTTTCACCCCTCCACTTT
cdr3_aa: CASSLGVRVGVSPLHF

d_call: TRBD2
clone_size: .
v_call: TRBV15
j_call: TRBJ2-1
cdr3_nt: TGTGCCACCAGCAGAGCGGTAGCGGGAGGGTCCTACAATGAGCAGTTCTTC
cdr3_aa: CATSRAVAGGSYNEQFF

d_call: .
clone_size: .
v_call: TRBV25-1
j_call: TRBJ1-1
cdr3_nt: TGTGCCAGCAGTGAATCGACGACAGGCAACACTGAAGCTTTCTTT
cdr3_aa: CASSESTTGNTEAFF

d_call: TRBD1
clone_size: .
v_call: TRBV3-1/TRBV3-2
j_call: TRBJ1-3
cdr3_nt: TGTGCCAGCAGCCAACCCATGCCGGGACAGGGCCTGATCTCTGGAAACACCATATATTTT
cdr3_aa: CASSQPMPGQGLISGNTIYF

d_call: TRBD2
clone_size: .
v_call: TRBV4-1
j_call: TRBJ2-1
cdr3_nt: TGCGCCAGCAGCCAAGAAGGGCTAGCGGGAGTATCGAGCTCCTACAATGAGCAGTTCTTC
cdr3_aa: CASSQEGLAGVSSSYNEQFF

d_call: TRBD2
clone_size: .
v_call: TRBV4-3
j_call: TRBJ2-3
cdr3_nt: TGCGCCAGCAGCCTCCAACTAGCGGGGGGCCCCAGCACAGATACGCAGTATTTT
cdr3_aa: CASSLQLAGGPSTDTQYF

d_call: .
clone_size: once
v_call: TRBV6-2/TRBV6-3
j_call: TRBJ1-2
cdr3_nt: TGTGCCAGCAGTTACCCGACGGCGACAGGCTATGGCTACACCTTC
cdr3_aa: CASSYPTATGYGYTF

d_call: .
clone_size: .
v_call: TRBV6-6
j_call: TRBJ2-3
cdr3_nt: TGTGCCAGCAGTTACACAACAGATACGCAGTATTTT
cdr3_aa: CASSYTTDTQYF

d_call: TRBD1
clone_size: .
v_call: TRBV19
j_call: TRBJ1-4
cdr3_nt: TGTGCCACCCGATCAGGGGGCGAGGGAGGAAAACTGTTTTTT
cdr3_aa: CATRSGGEGGKLFF

d_call: .
clone_size: .
v_call: TRBV5-4
j_call: TRBJ2-7
cdr3_nt: TGTGCCATTAGGGGGGCCAACTCCTACGAGCAGTACTTC
cdr3_aa: CAIRGANSYEQYF

d_call: .
clone_size: .
v_call: TRBV21-1
j_call: TRBJ2-2
cdr3_nt: TGTGCCAGCAGCAACGACGAGGGGACAGGGGTAATTACGGACACCGGGGAGCTGTTTTTT
cdr3_aa: CASSNDEGTGVITDTGELFF

d_call: .
clone_size: .
v_call: TRBV9
j_call: TRBJ2-1
cdr3_nt: TGTGCCAGCAGCGTAGGAGTCGAAACCCTCAATGAGCAGTTCTTC
cdr3_aa: CASSVGVETLNEQFF

d_call: .
clone_size: .
v_call: TRBV4-3
j_call: TRBJ1-2
cdr3_nt: TGCGCCAGCAGCCAAGAGGCACAAATCTATGGCTACACCTTC
cdr3_aa: CASSQEAQIYGYTF

d_call: .
clone_size: .
v_call: TRBV27
j_call: TRBJ1-2
cdr3_nt: TGTGCCAGCAGCCCGGACAGCCACGTAGGCTACACCTTC
cdr3_aa: CASSPDSHVGYTF

d_call: TRBD2
clone_size: .
v_call: TRBV27
j_call: TRBJ2-2
cdr3_nt: TGTGCCAGCAGTGGTGGCGGGAGGGCGGCCGGGGAGCTGTTTTTT
cdr3_aa: CASSGGGRAAGELFF

d_call: .
clone_size: .
v_call: TRBV27
j_call: TRBJ1-5
cdr3_nt: TGTGCCAGCAGTTTTCTCGGTGGCAATCAGCCCCAGCATTTT
cdr3_aa: CASSFLGGNQPQHF

d_call: .
clone_size: .
v_call: TRBV19
j_call: TRBJ2-7
cdr3_nt: TGTGCCAGTAGTCCCCGGTCGTGGGGGTACGAGCAGTACTTC
cdr3_aa: CASSPRSWGYEQYF

d_call: .
clone_size: .
v_call: TRBV18
j_call: TRBJ2-7
cdr3_nt: TGTGCCAGCTCTCCCAGAGAGGGGACTGGGGACGAGCAGTACTTC
cdr3_aa: CASSPREGTGDEQYF

d_call: .
clone_size: .
v_call: TRBV7-2
j_call: TRBJ1-2
cdr3_nt: TGTGCCAGCAGCTTCAGGGAGGATCTTAGGGGCTACACCTTC
cdr3_aa: CASSFREDLRGYTF

d_call: .
clone_size: .
v_call: TRBV7-8
j_call: TRBJ1-6
cdr3_nt: TGTGCCAGCAGCTTAGACGTGGTTTATGGGTCCTATAATTCACCCCTCCACTTT
cdr3_aa: CASSLDVVYGSYNSPLHF

d_call: .
clone_size: .
v_call: TRBV20-1
j_call: TRBJ2-1
cdr3_nt: TGCAGTGCTAGTGGATGGACCCAAACCGCTACCTACAATGAGCAGTTCTTC
cdr3_aa: CSASGWTQTATYNEQFF

d_call: .
clone_size: .
v_call: TRBV14
j_call: TRBJ1-2
cdr3_nt: TGTGCCAGCAGCCAAGACCTGAGCTATGGCTACACCTTC
cdr3_aa: CASSQDLSYGYTF